This T cell receptor (beta chain) was found in a study of T-cell memory formation after mild COVID-19. The germline V gene encodes CDR1 SQVTM and CDR2 ANQGSEA. Trimming removed 7 bases at V and 1 base at J, with 7 bases between. The CDR3 runs to 12 residues. This clonotype was found many times. Libraries for TCRalpha and TCRbeta carried sample barcodes and unique molecular identifiers via 5'RACE. TCRdb redid the calling of the 5' RACE reads with MiXCR, one entry per CDR3 protein. The table has approximately 260,000 distinct CDR3 sequences, roughly 17% seen once. Input material: PBMCs or a T cell subset sorted from them (not recorded which). This clonotype was obtained from a young man who had mild COVID-19 (a few samples of this study predate the infection). Cell type and time point are not known. The chain employs TRBV29-1 and TRBJ2-2; D unresolved. The CDR3, as DNA: TGCAGCGCCCGTCGGAACACCGGGGAGCTGTTTTTT. Encoded protein: CSARRNTGELFF.